This entry lists 16 T cell receptor beta chains sequenced from one sample in a study of blood T cell repertoires in COVID-19. Assay: immunoSEQ multiplex PCR; the TCRdb copy retains only in-frame clones and omits some. Of just over 250,000 clones listed, around nine tenths were seen once; the top ten hold about 10%. The sample was peripheral blood. These receptors came from a man aged 40-49 years who had recovered from COVID-19.

This chain connects TRBV6-6 to TRBJ1-6; unclear D gene. Germline CDR1 is MNHNY and CDR2 is SVGAGI (reference sequence). The CDR3 is 16 amino acids. V was clipped by 2 bases and J by 4 bases, with 12 bases between them. CDR3 sequence: CASSYPNGPYNSPLHF. The CDR3 coding sequence is TGTGCCAGCAGTTACCCGAATGGGCCATATAATTCACCCCTCCACTTT.

The V gene is TRBV5-1, the J gene TRBJ2-5; no firm D call. This CDR3 comprises 12 residues. The ends were cut back, 3 bases at V and 1 base at J, with 4 bases in the middle. Germline V gene sequence: CDR1 SGHRS, CDR2 YFSETQ. CDR3 DNA sequence: TGCGCCAGCAGCTCTACCCAAGAGACCCAGTACTTC. Residues: CASSSTQETQYF.

The chain recombines TRBV9 with TRBJ1-3; D remains unclear. Trimming shortened V by 0 bases and J by 0 bases, and 10 bases separated the two germline ends. The V gene's germline CDR1 is SGDLS and CDR2 YYNGEE. This CDR3 is 16 amino acids long. Written as DNA, the CDR3 is TGTGCCAGCAGCGTAGGGCATGAGGGCTCTGGAAACACCATATATTTT. Its translation: CASSVGHEGSGNTIYF.

The V gene is TRBV19, the J gene TRBJ2-5; no firm D call. This CDR3 is 13 amino acids long. Germline V lookup: CDR1 LNHDA, CDR2 SQIVND (reference sequence). The germline V and J ends were trimmed by 2 bases and 2 bases, with 6 bases remaining between them. The CDR3 is CASSILRQETQYF. For the CDR3, the DNA is TGTGCCAGTAGTATATTGAGGCAAGAGACCCAGTACTTC.

This chain joins TRBV5-1 and TRBJ2-1; TRBD2 is a possible D gene (6 bases). The germline V gene has CDR1 SGHRS and CDR2 YFSETQ. The CDR3 contains 15 residues. The V end was cut by 1 base, the J end by 5 bases, with 13 bases between. The CDR3: CASSLLTSRNNEQFF. The CDR3 DNA reads as TGCGCCAGCAGCTTGTTAACTAGCCGGAACAATGAGCAGTTCTTC.

The V and J genes are TRBV7-2 and TRBJ2-3; tentatively, D is TRBD2 (7 bases). Trimming removed 4 bases from V and 4 bases from J, with 18 bases in between. The CDR3 runs 16 residues. In germline, CDR1 is SGHTA, CDR2 FQGNSA. CDR3 region: CASSSPHGGLPDTQYF. In nucleotides, the CDR3 is TGTGCCAGCAGCTCCCCTCACGGGGGGCTGCCAGATACGCAGTATTTT.

The chain joins TRBV19 to TRBJ2-7; possible D gene TRBD2, 5 bases. From germline, CDR1 is LNHDA and CDR2 SQIVND (reference sequence). There are 13 residues in the CDR3. Trimming removed 5 bases at V and 6 bases at J, with 14 bases between. The DNA for the CDR3 is TGTGCCAGTAGTGCAGGACTGTTTACCGAGCAGTACTTC. It specifies CASSAGLFTEQYF.

This clone was picked up one time. The chain recombines TRBV6-4 with TRBJ1-4; 7 nucleotides agree with TRBD1. The CDR3 length is 15 residues. In germline, CDR1 is MRHNA, CDR2 SNTAGT. The ends lost 7 bases at V and 3 bases at J; junction bases unmatched: 8. Written as DNA, the CDR3 is TGTGCCAGCAACCCCAGGGGGGAAGCTAATGAAAAACTGTTTTTT. Translating it yields CASNPRGEANEKLFF.

The chain links TRBV5-6 to TRBJ2-5; D might be TRBD2 (5 bases). This CDR3 is 16 amino acids long. Germline V gene lookup returns CDR1 SGHDT and CDR2 YYEEEE. The V and J ends lost 2 bases and 1 base respectively, with 15 bases between them. CDR3 DNA: TGTGCCAGCAGCTTCAAGCTAGCCTCCTTCCAAGAGACCCAGTACTTC. Residues: CASSFKLASFQETQYF.

The table lists this clone with a few counts. This chain uses TRBV15 with TRBJ2-7; a weak D match, TRBD1 (6 bases). CDR1 is LNHNV and CDR2 is YYDKDF in the germline V gene (reference sequence). Trimming removed 3 bases at V and 5 bases at J, with 11 bases between. The CDR3 has 13 amino acids. CDR3 nucleotides: TGTGCCACCAGCAGGACAGGATTCCACGAGCAGTACTTC. Translating gives CATSRTGFHEQYF.

J is TRBJ2-2 and V is TRBV11-2; TRBD1 might be the D (6 bases). Trimming stripped 5 bases from V and 4 bases from J, with 8 bases between. The CDR3 loop spans 13 amino acids. Germline values: CDR1 SGHAT, CDR2 FQNNGV. CDR3 in amino acids: CASSVQGTGELFF. CDR3 in DNA: TGTGCCAGCAGCGTACAGGGCACCGGGGAGCTGTTTTTT.

This clone was found many times. The V call is TRBV14, the J call TRBJ2-1; D is possibly TRBD2 (6 bases). The germline V gene has CDR1 SGHDN and CDR2 FVKESK. V was trimmed by 4 bases and J by 5 bases, leaving 9 bases between them. This CDR3 comprises 13 residues. The CDR3, as DNA: TGTGCCAGCAGCCCCGGGACTCACAATGAGCAGTTCTTC. Protein product: CASSPGTHNEQFF.

This clone has only one observation. The genes are TRBV4-3 and TRBJ2-1, with 8 positions matching TRBD2. Germline values: CDR1 LGHNA, CDR2 YSLEER. Trimming took 4 bases from V and 2 from J; bases not matched to a gene: 1. The CDR3 spans 14 residues. This CDR3 is CASSPGGAYNEQFF. Here the CDR3 DNA reads TGCGCCAGCAGCCCCGGGGGGGCCTACAATGAGCAGTTCTTC.

The CDR3 nucleotides read TGTGCCAGCAGCTTACCAGGGGAGTACGAGCAGTACTTC. This gives the protein CASSLPGEYEQYF. The chain carries TRBV7-9 and TRBJ2-7; D might be TRBD1 (6 bases). V dropped 2 bases and J dropped 4 bases, with 9 bases sitting between them. Germline values: CDR1 SEHNR, CDR2 FQNEAQ (reference sequence). This CDR3 is built from 13 residues.

The chain combines TRBV5-4 with TRBJ1-4; 9 bases are a match to TRBD1. The CDR3 loop spans 16 amino acids. The junction had 5 bases not matched to a gene; V was cut back by 0 bases and J by 5 bases. Germline loops: CDR1 SGHNT, CDR2 YYREEE (reference sequence). The CDR3 DNA reads as TGTGCCAGCAGCTTGGCCCGAGACAGGGGGAATGAAAAACTGTTTTTT. Protein product: CASSLARDRGNEKLFF.

V gene TRBV5-1 combines with J gene TRBJ2-3, with 8 positions matching TRBD2. There are 13 residues in the CDR3. The trim removed 1 base at V and 9 bases at J, leaving 4 bases unmatched. The V gene's germline CDR1 is SGHRS and CDR2 YFSETQ. The DNA of the CDR3 is TGCGCCAGCAGCTTGACCGGGAGGGAGACGCAGTATTTT. Protein: CASSLTGRETQYF. Full variable domain (missing parts from reference TRBV5-1 and TRBJ2-3): KAGVTQTPRYLIKTRGQQVTLSCSPISGHRSVSWYQQTPGQGLQFLFEYFSETQRNKGNFPGRFSGRQFSNSRSEMNVSTLELGDSALYLCASSLTGRETQYFGPGTRLTVL.